This T cell receptor (beta chain) was documented in a study of OX40 agonist ivuxolimab in advanced cancers. Study-wide points: Researchers report that CD8+ T cells had, on average, more expanded clones than CD4+. There was clonal expansion of CD4+ and CD8+ blood T cells by week 6 at 0.1 to 3.0 mg/kg.

Germline-derived CDR1 and CDR2 are MNHEY and SVGAGI. V lost 2 bases to trimming and J lost 3 bases, with 4 bases between them. The CDR3 is 13 amino acids. A word on this clone: The antigen is undetermined.

The method was immunoSEQ multiplex PCR; TCRdb's version includes in-frame clones alone and lacks a portion of them. There are more than 45,000 clones in the sample; 85% occur only once, and roughly 4.5% lies in the top ten. This TCR derives from an adult with an advanced solid tumor such as melanoma, head and neck, liver or kidney cancer. The specimen was CD4+ or CD8+ T cells sorted from blood, collected in a trial of the OX40 agonist ivuxolimab. V and J are TRBV6-5 and TRBJ2-2, with D uncertain. In nucleotides, the CDR3 is TGTGCCAGCAGTTACGTTTACACCGGGGAGCTGTTTTTT. It encodes CASSYVYTGELFF.